The 17 T cell receptor beta chains in this list originate from one sample, sequenced in a study of Graves' ophthalmopathy and Graves' hyperthyroidism. RNA transcripts were the template, and TCR beta CDR3 regions were amplified from them. An initial RT-PCR round employing HTBI primers preceded a second-round multiplex PCR. TCRdb processed the multiplex PCR reads anew with MiXCR; each CDR3 protein has one entry. The sample contains 500,000 to 700,000 distinct CDR3 sequences, approximately 35% of which appear only once. The sequencing sample was made of peripheral blood or thyroid tissue (not recorded which). These receptor sequences come from an adult man with Graves' hyperthyroidism.

This clonotype was observed once. This rearrangement joins TRBV2 to TRBJ1-5; 7 bases fit TRBD2. The J call may be wrong; the DNA end is better matched by TRBJ2-3. Germline V CDR1 and CDR2: SNHLY, FYNNEI. The CDR3 spans 16 residues. The DNA of the CDR3 is TGTGCCAGCAGGGGAGGGCAGAGGACTGTCCCAGATACGCAGTATTTT. Translation gives CASRGGQRTVPDTQYF.

This clonotype has just a few counts. The V gene is TRBV2, the J gene TRBJ1-1; 8 bases agree with TRBD1. Trimming at V came to 8 bases and at J to 3 bases, leaving 11 bases not matched to a gene. The CDR3 extends over 15 amino acids. Germline V lookup: CDR1 SNHLY, CDR2 FYNNEI. CDR3 protein: CASSPGQGGDTEAFF. For the CDR3, the DNA is TGTGCCAGCTCACCCGGACAGGGCGGCGACACTGAAGCTTTCTTT.

This clonotype showed up many times. This chain links TRBV12-3 or TRBV12-4 with TRBJ2-5, with a tentative D call TRBD1 (6 bases). V lost 3 bases, J lost 1 base, and 9 bases lay in between. The length of the CDR3 is 14 residues. The CDR3 sequence: CASSFVQGQETQYF. The CDR3 coding sequence is TGTGCCAGCAGTTTTGTACAGGGCCAAGAGACCCAGTACTTC.

V gene TRBV10-3 combines with J gene TRBJ1-1; D is undetermined. The V end lost 6 bases, the J end lost 1 base, and 12 bases lay between the germline ends. Per germline, CDR1 ENHRY and CDR2 SYGVKD. The CDR3 sequence is 14 residues long. The CDR3 nucleotides read TGTGCCATCAGCGTCCGTTCGACGAACACTGAAGCTTTCTTT. As protein: CAISVRSTNTEAFF.

The chain links TRBV11-2 to TRBJ1-1; tentative D call: TRBD1 (5 bases). V dropped 3 bases and J dropped 5 bases, with 31 bases sitting between them. Germline CDR1 is SGHAT and CDR2 is FQNNGV. CDR3 length: 20 amino acids. The CDR3 bases are TGTGCCAGCAGCTTTTGGAGATCTGGGGCAGGGTTATCGCTGAGTACTGAAGCTTTCTTT. Residues: CASSFWRSGAGLSLSTEAFF. The variable domain in full, with the rest retrieved from reference TRBV11-2 and TRBJ1-1, is EAGVAQSPRYKIIEKRQSVAFWCNPISGHATLYWYQQILGQGPKLLIQFQNNGVVDDSQLPKDRFSAERLKGVDSTLKIQPAKLEDSAVYLCASSFWRSGAGLSLSTEAFFGQGTRLTVV.

This clonotype has a count of ten or more. The V call is TRBV20-1, the J call TRBJ1-1; D remains unclear. The V end lost 4 bases, the J end lost 1 base, and 13 bases lay between the germline ends. The CDR3 sequence is 14 residues long. The germline V gene encodes CDR1 DFQATT and CDR2 SNEGSKA (reference sequence). CDR3 DNA sequence: TGCAGTGCTACCCCACCTCTTTGGAACACTGAAGCTTTCTTT. Translation: CSATPPLWNTEAFF.

The V call is TRBV2, the J call TRBJ2-5; D may correspond to TRBD1 or TRBD2 (5 bases each). V lost 6 bases to trimming and J lost 4 bases, with 18 bases between them. Germline assignment: CDR1 SNHLY and CDR2 FYNNEI. CDR3 length: 15 residues. The CDR3 bases are TGTGCCAGCAGAGGGAGACAGTTGAGCTTAGAGACCCAGTACTTC. Residues: CASRGRQLSLETQYF. Using reference TRBV2 and TRBJ2-5 for the parts outside the CDR3, the full variable domain is EPEVTQTPSHQVTQMGQEVILRCVPISNHLYFYWYRQILGQKVEFLVSFYNNEISEKSEIFDDQFSVERPDGSNFTLKIRSTKLEDSAMYFCASRGRQLSLETQYFGPGTRLLVL.

V usage is TRBV25-1 and J usage is TRBJ1-4; 7 bases fit TRBD1. The CDR3 loop spans 14 amino acids. The V and J ends lost 3 bases and 3 bases, in that order; junction bases with no gene match: 1. The germline V gene encodes CDR1 MGHDK and CDR2 SYGVNS. CDR3 protein: CASSDTGANEKLFF. CDR3 nucleotides: TGTGCCAGCAGTGATACAGGGGCTAATGAAAAACTGTTTTTT.

This clonotype was picked up many times. The V gene is TRBV20-1, the J gene TRBJ1-2; D is undetermined. The CDR3 has 15 amino acids. Trimming stripped 0 bases from V and 8 bases from J, with 19 bases between. The germline V gene encodes CDR1 DFQATT and CDR2 SNEGSKA (reference sequence). The CDR3 nucleotides read TGCAGTGCTAGAGAGGCTAGAGAAGGTTTCGGCGGCTACACCTTC. Its translation: CSAREAREGFGGYTF.

This chain links TRBV15 with TRBJ1-5, with TRBD1 matching 8 bases. V shed 3 bases and J 7 bases; nucleotides not matched to a gene: 8. The germline gives CDR1 LNHNV, CDR2 YYDKDF (reference sequence). This CDR3 has 15 amino acids. CDR3: CATSRTRTGTQPQHF. DNA of the CDR3: TGTGCCACCAGCAGGACCCGGACAGGGACGCAGCCCCAGCATTTT.

This clonotype came up many times. V gene TRBV5-1 combines with J gene TRBJ1-1, with a possible D match to TRBD1 (5 bases). This CDR3 has 13 amino acids. The V gene lost 2 bases and the J gene lost 7 bases, with 12 bases spanning the gap. Germline lookup yields CDR1 SGHRS and CDR2 YFSETQ. The CDR3 protein is CASSFTRDREAFF. The CDR3 nucleotides read TGCGCCAGCAGCTTTACTCGGGACCGTGAAGCTTTCTTT.

J is TRBJ2-5 and V is TRBV29-1; 10 positions agree with TRBD2. Germline lookup yields CDR1 SQVTM and CDR2 ANQGSEA. The CDR3 covers 14 residues. With 1 base clipped from V and 7 bases from J, the junction kept 6 bases outside the gene matches. CDR3 amino acids: CSVEGGSGGRTQYF. The CDR3 DNA follows: TGCAGCGTTGAAGGGGGTAGCGGGGGGAGGACCCAGTACTTC.

This clonotype was counted a few times. The V and J genes are TRBV5-1 and TRBJ1-4, with D possibly TRBD1 on 5 matching bases. Germline lookup yields CDR1 SGHRS and CDR2 YFSETQ. The CDR3 contains 16 residues. The germline V and J ends were trimmed by 5 bases and 5 bases, with 19 bases remaining between them. This chain's CDR3 is CASRWWTGRPNEKLFF. In DNA form, the CDR3 reads TGCGCCAGCAGATGGTGGACGGGACGACCGAATGAAAAACTGTTTTTT.

The chain joins TRBV5-4 to TRBJ1-3, with 7 nucleotides matching TRBD1. Germline V CDR1 and CDR2: SGHNT, YYREEE (reference sequence). J was trimmed by 2 bases and V by 4 bases; bases with no gene match: 9. CDR3 length equals 16 residues. In nucleotides, the CDR3 is TGTGCCAGCAGCCAAGAAGGGACAGCCACTGGAAACACCATATATTTT. Encoded protein: CASSQEGTATGNTIYF.

This clonotype was observed many times. The chain joins TRBV14 to TRBJ1-1; no firm D call. The V end lost 4 bases, the J end lost 3 bases, and 9 bases lay between the germline ends. Germline CDR1 and CDR2: SGHDN and FVKESK. The CDR3 extends over 13 amino acids. CDR3 bases: TGTGCCAGCAGCCTGGCACCTTACACTGAAGCTTTCTTT. As protein: CASSLAPYTEAFF.

This clonotype was seen repeatedly, ten times or more. A read error may account for a junction end that differs from germline. The chain joins TRBV10-1 to TRBJ2-7; TRBD2 aligns across 13 bases. CDR3 length: 15 residues. CDR1 WNHNN and CDR2 SYGVQD come from the germline V gene (reference sequence). Here the CDR3 reads CASSERLAGGTVQYF. DNA for the CDR3: TGTGCCAGCAGTGAGCGACTAGCGGGGGGAACGGTGCAGTACTTC.

A note on this clonotype: One end of the junction varies from germline; a read error may be responsible. V is TRBV5-1 and J is TRBJ2-7, with D possibly being TRBD1 or TRBD2 (5 bases each). The CDR3 extends over 14 amino acids. Germline V gene data show CDR1 as SGHRS and CDR2 as YFSETQ. The CDR3 bases are TGCGCCGGCAGCTTGGCAGGGAGCTCCTACGAGCAGTACTTC. Amino acid sequence: CAGSLAGSSYEQYF. Looking up the rest from reference TRBV5-1 and TRBJ2-7 gives the full variable domain: KAGVTQTPRYLIKTRGQQVTLSCSPISGHRSVSWYQQTPGQGLQFLFEYFSETQRNKGNFPGRFSGRQFSNSRSEMNVSTLELGDSALYLCAGSLAGSSYEQYFGPGTRLTVT.